This T cell receptor beta chain is from a study of control samples from healthy donors and cancer patients. On this clone: Its ends do not fully match the called genes, so a read error is possible.

The CDR3 is 16 residues long. Germline V lookup: CDR1 LGHNA, CDR2 YSLEER. Assay: immunoSEQ multiplex PCR; the TCRdb copy retains only in-frame clones and omits some. This sample yields about 160,000 clones, of which about 94% are seen a single time; 8.5% belongs to the top ten. This sequence originates from a woman in her forties in good health. The genes are TRBV4-3 and TRBJ2-3; no clear D. The material sequenced was blood. The CDR3 nucleotides are TGCGCCAGCAGTCAAGCCCCGGGCCACAGAGCAGATACGCAGTATTTT. Translating it yields CASSQAPGHRADTQYF.